The 12 T cell receptor beta chains in this list originate from one sample, sequenced in a study of blood T cell repertoires in COVID-19 (dated by TCRdb to 2020 to 2021). The library was made by the immunoSEQ multiplex PCR assay. TCRdb took over this immuneACCESS table, retaining in-frame rearrangements with V and J assigned. Such tables are incomplete; in checked studies, under half of the missing clones stem from an unresolved V gene, and the remainder is unexplained. Here the sample has roughly 340,000 clones; about 90% occur a single time. Jointly, the top ten make up around 6% of the sample. The sequenced material came from peripheral blood. All receptors come from a woman in her forties or fifties with COVID-19, enrolled during active disease.

The chain uses TRBV18 and TRBJ1-6; tentatively, D is TRBD1 (5 bases). Germline values: CDR1 KGHSH, CDR2 LQKENI. Deletions cut 3 bases from V and 9 bases from J, with 15 bases between. This CDR3 contains 15 residues. CDR3 sequence (DNA): TGTGCCAGCTCACCCCCCTGGCAGGGTGGTTCACCCCTCCACTTT. Translating it yields CASSPPWQGGSPLHF.

The chain recombines TRBV9 with TRBJ1-2; D is uncertain. From germline, CDR1 is SGDLS and CDR2 YYNGEE. The V gene lost 0 bases and the J gene lost 0 bases, with 9 bases spanning the gap. The CDR3 loop spans 15 amino acids. The CDR3 DNA is TGTGCCAGCAGCGTAGCCCCGAGCTCTAACTATGGCTACACCTTC. Translated, it gives CASSVAPSSNYGYTF.

The genes are TRBV11-2 and TRBJ1-4; D is possibly TRBD1 (6 bases). The CDR3 spans 16 residues. Germline V lookup: CDR1 SGHAT, CDR2 FQNNGV. The V end lost 5 bases, the J end lost 8 bases, and 21 bases lay between the germline ends. For the CDR3, the DNA is TGTGCCAGCAGCCCCCACGGGACAAACTCATACGAAAAACTGTTTTTT. As protein: CASSPHGTNSYEKLFF.

The DNA for the CDR3 is TGTGCCAGCAGCTTAGGCAGGCCCGCTTTCTTT. Amino acid sequence: CASSLGRPAFF. This rearrangement joins TRBV7-2 to TRBJ1-1; the D is unclear. V gave up 1 base and J gave up 11 bases, with 8 bases separating them. Germline lookup yields CDR1 SGHTA and CDR2 FQGNSA. The CDR3 is 11 residues long.

The V and J genes are TRBV7-2 and TRBJ2-1; D not certain. V dropped 7 bases and J dropped 3 bases, with 16 bases sitting between them. The germline V gene encodes CDR1 SGHTA and CDR2 FQGNSA. The CDR3 length is 15 residues. The CDR3 DNA is TGTGCCAGCATCCCTTCCTACCGTAGCTACAATGAGCAGTTCTTC. It encodes CASIPSYRSYNEQFF.

The chain joins TRBV7-2 to TRBJ2-1; D remains ambiguous. The CDR3 extends over 17 amino acids. Germline V gene lookup returns CDR1 SGHTA and CDR2 FQGNSA. V lost 1 base to trimming and J lost 0 bases, with 13 bases between them. This CDR3 is CASSLVAATSSYNEQFF. In DNA form, the CDR3 reads TGTGCCAGCAGCTTAGTTGCGGCCACAAGCTCCTACAATGAGCAGTTCTTC.

The rearrangement joins TRBV7-8 to TRBJ2-2, with 12 positions matching TRBD2. Losses at the gene ends were 1 base for V and 1 base for J; bases not matched to a gene: 4. Germline assignment: CDR1 SGHVS and CDR2 FQNEAQ. The CDR3 contains 18 residues. The CDR3 reads CASSLELAGGLNTGELFF. DNA of the CDR3: TGTGCCAGCAGCTTAGAACTAGCGGGAGGCCTGAACACCGGGGAGCTGTTTTTT.

In this sample, this clone turned up once. The rearrangement joins TRBV30 to TRBJ2-1; D remains unclear. Per germline, CDR1 GTSNPN and CDR2 SVGIG (reference sequence). This CDR3 region has 13 residues. The ends were cut back, 1 base at V and 0 bases at J, with 4 bases in the middle. The CDR3 sequence is CAWSGSSYNEQFF. The CDR3 DNA reads as TGTGCCTGGAGTGGGAGCTCCTACAATGAGCAGTTCTTC. The full variable domain, in which reference TRBV30 and TRBJ2-1 provide the parts outside the CDR3, is SQTIHQWPATLVQPVGSPLSLECTVEGTSNPNLYWYRQAAGRGLQLLFYSVGIGQISSEVPQNLSASRPQDRQFILSSKKLLLSDSGFYLCAWSGSSYNEQFFGPGTRLTVL.

The chain carries TRBV11-2 and TRBJ1-6; D is possibly TRBD1 (5 bases). The ends were cut back, 5 bases at V and 9 bases at J, with 14 bases in the middle. The CDR3 contains 14 residues. Germline V lookup: CDR1 SGHAT, CDR2 FQNNGV. CDR3 nucleotide sequence: TGTGCCAGCAGCGGAACCCAGGGTTCTTCACCCCTCCACTTT. Protein: CASSGTQGSSPLHF.

The V call is TRBV18, the J call TRBJ1-4, with TRBD1 matching 10 bases. The CDR3 extends over 17 amino acids. Germline loops: CDR1 KGHSH, CDR2 LQKENI. Trimming took 0 bases from V and 5 from J; bases not matched to a gene: 6. The CDR3 sequence: CASSPPSDRGINEKLFF. The DNA of the CDR3 is TGTGCCAGCTCACCACCGTCGGACAGGGGGATCAATGAAAAACTGTTTTTT. Looking up the rest from reference TRBV18 and TRBJ1-4 gives the full variable domain: NAGVMQNPRHLVRRRGQEARLRCSPMKGHSHVYWYRQLPEEGLKFMVYLQKENIIDESGMPKERFSAEFPKEGPSILRIQQVVRGDSAAYFCASSPPSDRGINEKLFFGSGTQLSVL.

The rearrangement links TRBV19 to TRBJ2-1; D perhaps matches TRBD2 (6 bases). Per germline, CDR1 LNHDA and CDR2 SQIVND (reference sequence). V lost 7 bases, J lost 1 base, and 11 bases lay in between. The CDR3 spans 14 residues. CDR3 bases: TGTGCCAGTAAACGGGAGTGGTCCTACAATGAGCAGTTCTTC. It is translated as CASKREWSYNEQFF.

This clone has just one count. This sequence joins TRBV27 and TRBJ2-7; TRBD1 might be the D (5 bases). CDR1 is MNHEY and CDR2 is SMNVEV in the germline V gene (reference sequence). Trimming stripped 4 bases from V and 2 bases from J, with 24 bases between. The length of the CDR3 is 18 residues. CDR3 coding DNA: TGTGCCAGCAGTTCCTCACTCAAGACAGTTTCTTATACCTACGAGCAGTACTTC. Translation gives CASSSSLKTVSYTYEQYF.